This T cell receptor (beta chain) was identified in a study of technical replicates of blood from a handful of donors. Data came from immunoSEQ multiplex PCR; TCRdb stores just in-frame clones and leaves some out. Here the sample spans more than 55,000 clones, roughly nine tenths being singletons. This TCR was sampled from a human donor in good health. Some clones in this sample may be carry-over from other donors' samples. The source material was PBMCs.

The CDR3: CASSVSGSTYNEQFF. The CDR3 nucleotides are TGTGCCAGCAGCGTTAGCGGGAGTACCTACAATGAGCAGTTCTTC. The chain couples TRBV9 to TRBJ2-1, with 9 bases fitting TRBD2. CDR1 and CDR2 from the germline V gene are SGDLS and YYNGEE. The CDR3 has 15 amino acids. V lost 2 bases and J lost 2; bases outside the gene matches: 2.